The clone carrying this T cell receptor (beta chain) was found many times. No antigen is known for it. One entry per CDR3 protein, called by TCRdb with MiXCR from the RT-PCR reads. The data hold about 170,000 distinct CDR3 sequences, with approximately 12% observed a single time. This sample was included in a study of response to subunit inactivated influenza vaccine. The CDR3 covers 13 residues. CDR1 is MDHEN, CDR2 SYDVKM, per germline. V was trimmed by 2 bases and J by 2 bases, leaving 7 bases between them. Study conclusions and caveats: Authors suggested each seasonal flu vaccination may recruit only limited numbers of new T cells.

The data were also submitted as part of a second study, on T cells expressing NK-cell markers. That source adds: In generating TCR beta cDNA, 5'RACE template switching with UMIs was used. One of eight sequenced donors was HCMV-seronegative; the other seven were seropositive. The study found dominant NKG2C+ clonotypes at about 1.0-8% of CD8+ T cells in six donors. Researchers report these clonotypes also headed the CD3+CD56-NKG2C+ fraction in a handful of donors.

V and J are TRBV28 and TRBJ2-7, with D uncertain. The TCR originated in a man aged 50 or older who received an inactivated influenza vaccine. The specimen was CD8+ T cells sorted from PBMCs, collected 12 days after vaccination. CDR3 DNA sequence: TGTGCCAGCAGTTTAATTGGTACCTACGAGCAGTACTTC. Translating gives CASSLIGTYEQYF.